These T cell receptor delta chains were read from a single sample in a study of DNA immune sequencing with unique molecular identifiers. TCRdb re-called the multiplex PCR reads using CATT. The sample contains some 2,500 delta-chain clones, roughly 13% of which appear only once. Input material: gamma-delta T cells from PBMCs. These receptors came from a human donor in good health. Both conserved end residues are part of each CDR3. The D gene is left open where the match is weak. Clone size appears in some rows only: once, few, many, or a class for an expanded clone.

d_gene: TRDD3
abundance: -
v_gene: TRDV1
j_gene: TRDJ1
CDR3aa: CALGGTHFGWGIRDDKLIF
CDR3nt: TGTGCTCTTGGGGGAACTCACTTCGGCTGGGGGATACGCGACGATAAACTCATCTTT

d_gene: -
abundance: -
v_gene: TRDV2
j_gene: TRDJ1
CDR3aa: CACDTRSWGSTDKLIF
CDR3nt: TGTGCCTGTGACACGAGGAGCTGGGGATCTACCGATAAACTCATCTTT

d_gene: TRDD3
abundance: medium-sized
v_gene: TRDV2
j_gene: TRDJ3
CDR3aa: CACDTGGVGDPSSSWDTRQMFF
CDR3nt: TGTGCCTGTGACACCGGGGGAGTGGGGGATCCCTCAAGCTCCTGGGACACCCGACAGATGTTTTTC

d_gene: TRDD3
abundance: large
v_gene: TRDV2
j_gene: TRDJ1
CDR3aa: CACDTVLLGDTPLTDKLIF
CDR3nt: TGTGCCTGTGACACCGTTTTACTGGGGGATACGCCCCTCACCGATAAACTCATCTTT

d_gene: TRDD3
abundance: medium-sized
v_gene: TRDV2
j_gene: TRDJ1
CDR3aa: CACDLLGVSYTDKLIF
CDR3nt: TGTGCCTGTGACCTACTGGGGGTATCGTACACCGATAAACTCATCTTT

d_gene: TRDD3
abundance: medium-sized
v_gene: TRDV3
j_gene: TRDJ1
CDR3aa: CAWGAPSYWGIRADKLIF
CDR3nt: TGTGCCTGGGGAGCTCCCTCGTACTGGGGGATACGAGCCGATAAACTCATCTTT

d_gene: -
abundance: large
v_gene: TRDV2
j_gene: TRDJ1
CDR3aa: CACDALGRSDTLYTDKLIF
CDR3nt: TGTGCCTGTGACGCCCTGGGACGGTCCGATACGTTGTACACCGATAAACTCATCTTT

d_gene: -
abundance: -
v_gene: TRDV1
j_gene: TRDJ1
CDR3aa: CALGELPYSDKLIF
CDR3nt: TGTGCTCTTGGGGAATTACCCTACAGCGATAAACTCATCTTT

d_gene: TRDD3
abundance: medium-sized
v_gene: TRDV2
j_gene: TRDJ3
CDR3aa: CACDLLVLGDTEPWDTRQMFF
CDR3nt: TGTGCCTGTGACCTGCTCGTACTGGGGGATACTGAGCCCTGGGACACCCGACAGATGTTTTTC

d_gene: -
abundance: few
v_gene: TRDV2
j_gene: TRDJ3
CDR3aa: CACDTVLHLSWDTRQMFF
CDR3nt: TGTGCCTGTGACACGGTCCTCCACCTTTCCTGGGACACCCGACAGATGTTTTTC

d_gene: TRDD3
abundance: large
v_gene: TRDV2
j_gene: TRDJ1
CDR3aa: CACDSLGDTNTDKLIF
CDR3nt: TGTGCCTGTGACTCGCTGGGGGATACCAACACCGATAAACTCATCTTT

d_gene: TRDD3
abundance: medium-sized
v_gene: TRDV2
j_gene: TRDJ3
CDR3aa: CACDTVVGDFSWDTRQMFF
CDR3nt: TGTGCCTGTGACACCGTGGTGGGGGATTTCTCCTGGGACACCCGACAGATGTTTTTC

d_gene: -
abundance: medium-sized
v_gene: TRDV3
j_gene: TRDJ1
CDR3aa: CAFDGFNDWDPQADKLIF
CDR3nt: TGTGCCTTTGACGGCTTTAACGACTGGGACCCACAAGCCGATAAACTCATCTTT

d_gene: TRDD3
abundance: medium-sized
v_gene: TRDV2
j_gene: TRDJ1
CDR3aa: CACDTLLGDKSSTDKLIF
CDR3nt: TGTGCCTGTGACACGCTACTGGGGGATAAATCTTCCACCGATAAACTCATCTTT

d_gene: TRDD3
abundance: medium-sized
v_gene: TRDV2
j_gene: TRDJ1
CDR3aa: CACDTVGTGGSRLDKLIF
CDR3nt: TGTGCCTGTGACACTGTTGGAACTGGGGGATCCCGCCTCGATAAACTCATCTTT

d_gene: TRDD3
abundance: -
v_gene: TRDV2
j_gene: TRDJ3
CDR3aa: CACDTVSPGGGLSWDTRQMFF
CDR3nt: TGTGCCTGTGACACCGTAAGTCCTGGGGGAGGACTCTCCTGGGACACCCGACAGATGTTTTTC

d_gene: TRDD3
abundance: few
v_gene: TRDV2
j_gene: TRDJ1
CDR3aa: CACDTVGIGGYGSTDKLIF
CDR3nt: TGTGCCTGTGACACCGTTGGAATTGGGGGATACGGCTCTACCGATAAACTCATCTTT

d_gene: TRDD3
abundance: few
v_gene: TRDV2
j_gene: TRDJ1
CDR3aa: CACDPVPTGGYAGTDKLIF
CDR3nt: TGTGCCTGTGACCCAGTACCAACTGGGGGATACGCGGGCACCGATAAACTCATCTTT

d_gene: TRDD3
abundance: -
v_gene: TRDV1
j_gene: TRDJ1
CDR3aa: CALGERGTTGGYAGSDKLIF
CDR3nt: TGTGCTCTTGGGGAACGTGGAACTACTGGGGGATACGCGGGGTCTGATAAACTCATCTTT

d_gene: -
abundance: medium-sized
v_gene: TRAV38-2/DV8
j_gene: TRDJ1
CDR3aa: CAYQHASEPEKLIF
CDR3nt: TGTGCTTATCAGCACGCATCTGAGCCAGAAAAACTCATCTTT

d_gene: TRDD3
abundance: medium-sized
v_gene: TRDV2
j_gene: TRDJ3
CDR3aa: CACDMTSRGYASWDTRQMFF
CDR3nt: TGTGCCTGTGACATGACCTCTCGGGGATACGCGTCCTGGGACACCCGACAGATGTTTTTC

d_gene: -
abundance: medium-sized
v_gene: TRDV2
j_gene: TRDJ1
CDR3aa: CACDTLGYTDKLIF
CDR3nt: TGTGCCTGTGACACCTTGGGGTACACCGATAAACTCATCTTT